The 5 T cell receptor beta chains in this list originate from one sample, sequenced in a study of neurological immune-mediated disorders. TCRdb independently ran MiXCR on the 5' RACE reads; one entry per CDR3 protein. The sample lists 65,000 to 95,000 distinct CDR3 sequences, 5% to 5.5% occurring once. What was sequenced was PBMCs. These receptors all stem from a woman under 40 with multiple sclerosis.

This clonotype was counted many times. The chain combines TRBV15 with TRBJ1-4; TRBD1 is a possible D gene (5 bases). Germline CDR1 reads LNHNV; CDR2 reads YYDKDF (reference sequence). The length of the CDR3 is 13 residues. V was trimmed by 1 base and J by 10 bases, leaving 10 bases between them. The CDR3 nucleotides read TGTGCCACCAGCAGAGCAGGGTCAGGAAAACTGTTTTTT. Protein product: CATSRAGSGKLFF.

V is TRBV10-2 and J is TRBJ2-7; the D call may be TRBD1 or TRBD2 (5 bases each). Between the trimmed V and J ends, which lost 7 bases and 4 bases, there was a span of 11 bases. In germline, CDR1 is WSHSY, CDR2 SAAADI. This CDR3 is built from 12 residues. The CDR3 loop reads CASMGGGYEQYF. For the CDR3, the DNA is TGCGCCAGCATGGGTGGGGGTTACGAGCAGTACTTC.

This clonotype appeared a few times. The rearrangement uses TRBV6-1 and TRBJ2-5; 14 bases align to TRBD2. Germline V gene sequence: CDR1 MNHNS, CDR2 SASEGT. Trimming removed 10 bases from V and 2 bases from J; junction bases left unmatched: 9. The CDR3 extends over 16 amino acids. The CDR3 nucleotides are TGTGCCATCGGGACTAGCGGGGGTGTCCGACAAGAGACCCAGTACTTC. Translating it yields CAIGTSGGVRQETQYF.

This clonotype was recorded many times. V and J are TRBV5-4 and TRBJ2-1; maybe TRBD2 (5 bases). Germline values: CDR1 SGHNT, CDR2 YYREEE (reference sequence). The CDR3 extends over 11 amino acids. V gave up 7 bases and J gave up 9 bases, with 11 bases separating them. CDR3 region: CASSSYSEQFF. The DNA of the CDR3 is TGTGCCAGCTCTAGCTACTCTGAGCAGTTCTTC.

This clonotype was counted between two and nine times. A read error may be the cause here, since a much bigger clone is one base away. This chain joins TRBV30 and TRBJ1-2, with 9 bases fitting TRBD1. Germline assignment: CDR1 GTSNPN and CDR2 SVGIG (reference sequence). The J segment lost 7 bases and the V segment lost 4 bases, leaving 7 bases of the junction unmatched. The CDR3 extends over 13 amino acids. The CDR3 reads CAWNGTGLGGYTF. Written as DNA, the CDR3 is TGTGCCTGGAACGGGACAGGGCTGGGTGGCTACACCTTC.